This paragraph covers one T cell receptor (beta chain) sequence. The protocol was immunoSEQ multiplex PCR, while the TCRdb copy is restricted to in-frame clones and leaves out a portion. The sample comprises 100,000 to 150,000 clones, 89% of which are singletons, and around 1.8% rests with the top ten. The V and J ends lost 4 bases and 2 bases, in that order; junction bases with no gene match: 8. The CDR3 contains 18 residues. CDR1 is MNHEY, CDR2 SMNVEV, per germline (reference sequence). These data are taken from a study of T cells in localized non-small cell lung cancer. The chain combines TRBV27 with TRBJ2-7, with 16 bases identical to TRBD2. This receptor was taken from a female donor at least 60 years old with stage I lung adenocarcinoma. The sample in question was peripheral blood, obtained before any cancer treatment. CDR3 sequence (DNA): TGTGCCAGCAGTTCCGCCCCCGGGACTAGCGGGGGGGCCTACGAGCAGTACTTC. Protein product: CASSSAPGTSGGAYEQYF.